The 2 T cell receptor beta chains reported below all come from one sample, sequenced in a study of regulatory T cells in long-lasting Graves disease. Stated time point: newly diagnosed GD, antithyroid drugs for less than 3 months. PBMC-derived RNA was used for the TCR library. Arm-PCR of CDR3 regions and iRepertoire HTBI primers were used to build TCR beta libraries. TCRdb redid the calling of the multiplex PCR reads with MiXCR, one entry per CDR3 protein. The top ten clones hold over 15% of a sample with 400,000 to 550,000 distinct CDR3 sequences, 14% to 15% of them seen once. This sample was shared with a second study, whose subject was T cells in Graves' hyperthyroidism and ophthalmopathy.

The input for sequencing was peripheral blood mononuclear cells (PBMCs), taken at new diagnosis, from a patient treated with antithyroid drugs. These receptors were collected from a woman younger than 45 with Graves disease.

Points on this clonotype: One base away lies a much larger clone, so this may be a sequencing read error. The chain recombines TRBV27 with TRBJ2-5; D call uncertain. The CDR3 consists of 14 residues. The germline gives CDR1 MNHEY, CDR2 SMNVEV (reference sequence). With 4 bases removed from V and 1 base from J, the gap between germline ends came to 10 bases. DNA for the CDR3: TGTGCCAGCAGTTCGACGAGTCTCCAAGAGACCCAGTACTTC. Protein product: CASSSTSLQETQYF.

There are many counts of this clonotype. The CDR3 bases are TGTGCCTGGAGTGTACGATCCGGCAATGAGCAGTTCTTC. This codes for CAWSVRSGNEQFF. The chain joins TRBV30 to TRBJ2-1; D not certain. This CDR3 has 13 amino acids. Germline V gene data show CDR1 as GTSNPN and CDR2 as SVGIG (reference sequence). The V gene lost 0 bases and the J gene lost 6 bases, with 9 bases spanning the gap.